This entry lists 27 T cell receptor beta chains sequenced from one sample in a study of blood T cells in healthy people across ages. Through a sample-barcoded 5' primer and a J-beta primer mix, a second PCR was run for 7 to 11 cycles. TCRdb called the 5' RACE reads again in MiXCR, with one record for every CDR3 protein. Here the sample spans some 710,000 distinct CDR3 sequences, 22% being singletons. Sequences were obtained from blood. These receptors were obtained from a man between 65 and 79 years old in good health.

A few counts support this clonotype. In nucleotides, the CDR3 is TGTGCCAGCAGTTTAGCTTCCACCGAGCAGTACTTC. It is translated as CASSLASTEQYF. This chain joins TRBV12-3 or TRBV12-4 and TRBJ2-7; D is unresolved. Trimming left V 0 bases short and J 6 bases short, with 6 bases between. The length of the CDR3 is 12 residues.

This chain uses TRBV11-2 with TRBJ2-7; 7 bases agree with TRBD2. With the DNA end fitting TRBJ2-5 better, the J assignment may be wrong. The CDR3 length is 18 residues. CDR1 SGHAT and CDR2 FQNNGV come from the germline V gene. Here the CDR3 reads CASSLDGVREKVGKTQYF. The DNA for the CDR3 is TGTGCCAGCAGCTTAGATGGGGTGCGGGAGAAAGTAGGAAAGACCCAGTACTTC.

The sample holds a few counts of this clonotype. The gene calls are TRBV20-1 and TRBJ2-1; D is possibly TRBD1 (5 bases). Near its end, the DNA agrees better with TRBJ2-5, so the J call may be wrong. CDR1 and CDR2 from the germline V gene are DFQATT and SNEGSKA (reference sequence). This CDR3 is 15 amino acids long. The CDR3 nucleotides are TGCAGTGCTAGAAGGTTGGCAGGGCGCGAAGAGACCCAGTACTTC. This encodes CSARRLAGREETQYF.

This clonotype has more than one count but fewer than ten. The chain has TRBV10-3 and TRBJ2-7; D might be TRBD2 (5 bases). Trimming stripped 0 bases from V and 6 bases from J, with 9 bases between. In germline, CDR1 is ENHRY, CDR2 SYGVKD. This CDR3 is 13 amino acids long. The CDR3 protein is CAISESDGIEQYF. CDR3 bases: TGTGCCATCAGTGAGTCAGACGGGATCGAGCAGTACTTC.

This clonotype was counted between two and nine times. Here the CDR3 DNA reads TGCGCCAGCAGCATTCTGACAGGGGGCTTGGGTGTGGAGACCCAGTACTTC. This sequence encodes CASSILTGGLGVETQYF. The gene calls are TRBV5-1 and TRBJ2-5; the match to TRBD1 covers 10 bases. The CDR3 runs to 17 residues. CDR1 is SGHRS and CDR2 is YFSETQ in the germline V gene. The junction had 14 bases not matched to a gene; V was cut back by 4 bases and J by 5 bases.

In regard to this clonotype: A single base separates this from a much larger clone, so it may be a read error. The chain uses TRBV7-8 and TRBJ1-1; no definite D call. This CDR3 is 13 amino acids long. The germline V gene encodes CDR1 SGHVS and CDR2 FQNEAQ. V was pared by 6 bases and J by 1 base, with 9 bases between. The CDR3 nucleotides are TGTGCCAGCAGGACTCGACAGAACACTGAAGCTTTCTTT. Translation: CASRTRQNTEAFF.

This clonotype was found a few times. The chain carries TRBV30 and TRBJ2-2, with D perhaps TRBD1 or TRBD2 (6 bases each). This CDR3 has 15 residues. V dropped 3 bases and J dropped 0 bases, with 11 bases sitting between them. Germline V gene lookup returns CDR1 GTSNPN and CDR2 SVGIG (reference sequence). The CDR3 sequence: CAWRRGAANTGELFF. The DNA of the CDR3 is TGTGCCTGGAGGAGGGGGGCAGCGAACACCGGGGAGCTGTTTTTT.

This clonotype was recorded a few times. This chain's CDR3 is CASSYQVDSGYTF. In DNA, the CDR3 is TGTGCCAGCAGTTACCAGGTGGATTCTGGCTACACCTTC. The chain is built from TRBV6-2 or TRBV6-3 and TRBJ1-2; the D is unclear. The length of the CDR3 is 13 residues. Trimming removed 2 bases at V and 7 bases at J, with 11 bases between. From germline, CDR1 is MNHEY and CDR2 SVGEGT.

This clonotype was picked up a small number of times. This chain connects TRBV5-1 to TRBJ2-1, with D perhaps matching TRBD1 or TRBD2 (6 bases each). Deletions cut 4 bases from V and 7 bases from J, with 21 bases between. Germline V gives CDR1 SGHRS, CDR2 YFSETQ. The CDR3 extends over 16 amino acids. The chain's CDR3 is CASSPLTGAFVNEQFF. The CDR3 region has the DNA TGCGCCAGCAGCCCGCTGACGGGGGCATTCGTTAATGAGCAGTTCTTC.

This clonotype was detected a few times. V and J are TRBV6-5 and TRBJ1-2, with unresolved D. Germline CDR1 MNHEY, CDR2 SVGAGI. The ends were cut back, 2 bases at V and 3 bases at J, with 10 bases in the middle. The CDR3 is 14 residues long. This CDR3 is CASSYDPLYYGYTF. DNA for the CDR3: TGTGCCAGCAGTTACGATCCCCTATACTATGGCTACACCTTC.

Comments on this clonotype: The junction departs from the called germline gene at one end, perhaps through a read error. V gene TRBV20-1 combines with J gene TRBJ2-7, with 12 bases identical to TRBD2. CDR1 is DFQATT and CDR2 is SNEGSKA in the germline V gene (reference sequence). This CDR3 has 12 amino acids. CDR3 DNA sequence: TGCAGTACTAGCGGGGGGTTGGACGAGCAGTACTTC. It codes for CSTSGGLDEQYF.

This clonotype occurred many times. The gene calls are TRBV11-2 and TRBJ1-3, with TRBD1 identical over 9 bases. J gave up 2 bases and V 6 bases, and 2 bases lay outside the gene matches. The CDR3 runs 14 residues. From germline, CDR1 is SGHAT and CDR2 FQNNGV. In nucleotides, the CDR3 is TGTGCCAGCAGTCGGGACAGGGCTGGAAACACCATATATTTT. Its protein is CASSRDRAGNTIYF.

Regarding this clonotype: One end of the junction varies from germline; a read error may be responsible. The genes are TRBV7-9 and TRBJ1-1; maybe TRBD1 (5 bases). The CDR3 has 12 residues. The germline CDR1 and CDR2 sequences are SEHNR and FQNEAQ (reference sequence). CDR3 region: CAGSLGESEAFF. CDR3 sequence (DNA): TGTGCCGGCAGCTTGGGGGAGTCTGAAGCTTTCTTT.

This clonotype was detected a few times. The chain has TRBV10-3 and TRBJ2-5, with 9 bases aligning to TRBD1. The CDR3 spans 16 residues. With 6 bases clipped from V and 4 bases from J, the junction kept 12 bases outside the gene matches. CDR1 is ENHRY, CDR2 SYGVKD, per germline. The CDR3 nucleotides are TGTGCCATCAGACCCACCGGGACAGGGTCTGGAGAGACCCAGTACTTC. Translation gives CAIRPTGTGSGETQYF.

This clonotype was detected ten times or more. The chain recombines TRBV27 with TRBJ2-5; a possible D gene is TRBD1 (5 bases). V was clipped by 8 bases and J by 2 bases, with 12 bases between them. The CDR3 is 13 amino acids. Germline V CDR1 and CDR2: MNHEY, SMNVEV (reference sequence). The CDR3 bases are TGTGCCAGCCAAAGGGCAGGGCAAGAGACCCAGTACTTC. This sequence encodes CASQRAGQETQYF.

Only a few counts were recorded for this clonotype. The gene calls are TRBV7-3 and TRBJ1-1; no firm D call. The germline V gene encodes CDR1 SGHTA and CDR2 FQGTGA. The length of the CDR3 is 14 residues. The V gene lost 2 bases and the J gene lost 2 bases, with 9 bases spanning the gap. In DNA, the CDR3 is TGTGCCAGCAGCTTATATGGCAGTAACACTGAAGCTTTCTTT. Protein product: CASSLYGSNTEAFF.

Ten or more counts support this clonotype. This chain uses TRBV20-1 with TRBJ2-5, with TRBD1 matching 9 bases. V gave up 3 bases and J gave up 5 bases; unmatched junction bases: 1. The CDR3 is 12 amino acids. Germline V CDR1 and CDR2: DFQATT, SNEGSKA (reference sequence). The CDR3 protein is CSASGTGETQYF. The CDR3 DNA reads TGCAGTGCTAGCGGGACAGGGGAGACCCAGTACTTC.

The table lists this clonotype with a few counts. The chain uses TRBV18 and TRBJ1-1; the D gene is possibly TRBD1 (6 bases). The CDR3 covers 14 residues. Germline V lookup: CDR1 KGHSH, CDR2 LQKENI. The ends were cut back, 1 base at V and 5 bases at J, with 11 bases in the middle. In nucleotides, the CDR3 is TGTGCCAGCTCACCACAGGGGGGCGAAACTGAAGCTTTCTTT. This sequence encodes CASSPQGGETEAFF.

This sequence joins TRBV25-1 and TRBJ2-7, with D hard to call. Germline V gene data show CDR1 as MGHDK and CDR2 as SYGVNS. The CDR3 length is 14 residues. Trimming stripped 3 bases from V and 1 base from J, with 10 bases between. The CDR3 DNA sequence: TGTGCCAGCAGTGAGCGCATAGGATCCTACGAGCAGTACTTC. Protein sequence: CASSERIGSYEQYF.

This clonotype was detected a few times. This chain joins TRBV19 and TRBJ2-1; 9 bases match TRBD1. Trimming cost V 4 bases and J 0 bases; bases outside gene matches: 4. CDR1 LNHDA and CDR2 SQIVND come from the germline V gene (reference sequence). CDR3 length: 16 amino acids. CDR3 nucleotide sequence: TGTGCCAGTAGTAAGGACAGGGGAGGCTCCTACAATGAGCAGTTCTTC. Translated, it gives CASSKDRGGSYNEQFF.

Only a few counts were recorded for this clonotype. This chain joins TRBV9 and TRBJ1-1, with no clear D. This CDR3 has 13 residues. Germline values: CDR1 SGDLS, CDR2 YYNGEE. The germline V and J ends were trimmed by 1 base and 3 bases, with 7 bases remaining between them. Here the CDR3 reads CASSVRADTEAFF. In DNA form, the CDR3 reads TGTGCCAGCAGCGTAAGGGCAGACACTGAAGCTTTCTTT.

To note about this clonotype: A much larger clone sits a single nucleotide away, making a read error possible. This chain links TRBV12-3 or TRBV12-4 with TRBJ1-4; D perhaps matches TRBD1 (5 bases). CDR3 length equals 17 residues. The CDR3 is CANSLGDGLLPNEKLFF. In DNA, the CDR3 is TGTGCCAACAGTCTCGGGGACGGCCTCTTACCTAATGAAAAACTGTTTTTT.

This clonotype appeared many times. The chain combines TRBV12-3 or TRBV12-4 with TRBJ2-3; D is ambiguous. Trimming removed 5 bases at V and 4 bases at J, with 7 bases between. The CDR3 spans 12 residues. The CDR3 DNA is TGTGCCAGCAGTACCGGTCCAGATACGCAGTATTTT. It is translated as CASSTGPDTQYF.

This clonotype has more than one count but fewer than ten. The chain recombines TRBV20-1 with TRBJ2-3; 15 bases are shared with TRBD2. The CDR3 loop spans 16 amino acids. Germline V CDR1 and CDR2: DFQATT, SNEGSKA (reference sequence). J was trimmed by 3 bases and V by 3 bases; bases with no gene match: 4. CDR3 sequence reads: CSASGGLAGGTDTQYF. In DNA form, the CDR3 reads TGCAGTGCTAGTGGGGGACTAGCGGGGGGAACAGATACGCAGTATTTT.

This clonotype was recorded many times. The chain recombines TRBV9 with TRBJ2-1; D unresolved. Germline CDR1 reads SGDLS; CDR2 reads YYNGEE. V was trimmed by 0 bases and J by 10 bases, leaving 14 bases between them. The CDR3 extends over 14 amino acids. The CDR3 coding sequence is TGTGCCAGCAGCGTAGATACGGCCGTCGGGGAGCAGTTCTTC. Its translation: CASSVDTAVGEQFF.

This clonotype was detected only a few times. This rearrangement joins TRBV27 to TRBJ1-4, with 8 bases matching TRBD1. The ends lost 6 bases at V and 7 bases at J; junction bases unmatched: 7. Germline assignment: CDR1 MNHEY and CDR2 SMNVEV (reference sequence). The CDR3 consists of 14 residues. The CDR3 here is CASRTTGGGEKLFF. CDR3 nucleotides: TGTGCCAGCAGGACCACAGGGGGAGGTGAAAAACTGTTTTTT.

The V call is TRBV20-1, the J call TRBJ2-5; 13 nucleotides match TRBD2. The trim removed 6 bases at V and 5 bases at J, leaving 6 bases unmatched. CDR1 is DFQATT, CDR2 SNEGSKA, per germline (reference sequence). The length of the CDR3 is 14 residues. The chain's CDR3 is CSAMTSGRFETQYF. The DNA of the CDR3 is TGCAGTGCCATGACTAGCGGGAGGTTTGAGACCCAGTACTTC.